This T cell receptor (beta chain) was found in a study of cytomegalovirus exposure and HLA in healthy donors (dated by TCRdb to about 2017). Describing the broader study: According to an earlier analysis of 587 of the donors, roughly 180 million T cells yielded 100 million or so unique TCR beta sequences and about 300 Gb of sequence data. An early release covering around 630 HLA-typed donors comprised approximately 300 gigabases of sequencing data and about 90 million unique TCR sequences. The genetic ancestry cluster associated with self-reported Caucasian donors included about four fifths of the roughly 360 genotyped donors. The study aimed to test whether cataloging public T cell receptors could reveal signatures of past pathogen exposure. The study profiled the T cell repertoires of hundreds of subjects by immunosequencing and related them to cytomegalovirus serostatus. Besides the first cohort of 550 to 750 subjects, a separate validation cohort made up of 95 to 150 different subjects was used. High-throughput TCR immunosequencing, statistical association of individual TCRs with disease status, and machine learning were combined to predict cytomegalovirus infection status. In a later analysis, previously published TCR beta repertoires from 550 to 750 donors were re-analyzed and high-resolution HLA genotyping was added so that TCR occurrence patterns could be studied. Rather than drawing on any new phenotypic data, the later analysis identified candidate immune exposures from TCR beta sequences and the way those sequences occurred across donors. In an earlier analysis of more than 550 of the donors, high-throughput TCR beta sequencing was used to judge whether each TCR beta V gene segment behaved as functional or pseudogenic. Donor age, sex, ethnicity and CMV serostatus were collected together with the repertoire data. Genome-wide SNP genotypes for about 55% of the roughly 670 donors were used in a later genetic analysis, which treated that subset as a discovery cohort. Every discovery cohort repertoire had been produced on one sequencing platform. HLA typing included class I and class II loci at four-digit resolution. Typing coverage varied by locus: roughly 620-630 donors for A, B, C, DRB1 and DQB1; around 560 for DQA1; nearly 610 for DPA1; 400 to 480 for DPB1. A handful of DR-DQ haplotypes were handled as single units for association and clustering because linkage in the cohort was strong. Across around 400 genotyped donors of the cohort, an average of approximately 220,000 unique TCR beta nucleotide sequences per donor were sequenced, and roughly 18% of those sequences were non-productive.

As to this clone: What this receptor recognizes is not known. Base qualities are not provided; no much larger clone lies one nucleotide away.

In total, approximately 700 healthy bone marrow donors made up the cohort. At the time of sampling, every cohort member was nominally healthy, though immune exposures that went unrecorded were likely present. The donor tested CMV seronegative, placing the donor among the roughly 340 seronegative members of the cohort. A peripheral blood sample was collected from each donor, and TCR beta sequencing was performed on peripheral blood mononuclear cells. The Qiagen DNeasy Blood Extraction Kit was used to extract genomic DNA from the blood cell samples. Trimming accounts for 4 bases at V and 3 bases at J, while the number of junction bases matched to no gene is 5. From the germline V gene, CDR1 is ENHRY and CDR2 is SYGVKD. The CDR3 numbers 15 residues from cysteine through phenylalanine. Of all the DNA, just the CDR3 is kept, 45 bases in frame from base 1. What the authors observed across the whole study: A further reported finding was that TCR beta sequences accurately predicted the HLA-A and HLA-B alleles for most subjects in the first cohort. A later analysis found that most CMV-associated TCR beta chains appeared HLA-restricted, with HLA associations seemingly driven largely by CMV exposure. The only immune exposure information available for the cohort was CMV serostatus. In a later analysis, HLA-associated TCR beta chains showed more clonal expansion and lower generation probabilities than non-associated chains that were equally common. This cohort had only TCR beta chains sequenced, and the lack of alpha or paired-chain data limited which features could be detected. The presence/absence analyses assumed that sequencing depth was roughly uniform across donors, and that assumption may not be true. Because some donors lacked HLA typing at each locus, the association tests relied only on the typed subset. According to a later genetic analysis, donors in an Asian-associated ancestry cluster had fewer N-insertions in productive TCRs than the approximately 710-donor mean. An association between a missense DCLRE1C variant and V-gene and J-gene trimming of TCR beta chains was found in a later genetic analysis and replicated in an independent cohort. In the study, approximately 160 TCR beta chains were listed as associated with cytomegalovirus. Cytomegalovirus status was reported to be diagnosed by the classifier with high specificity and sensitivity in both the original and validation cohorts. At a false discovery rate of 0.05, a later analysis linked around 17,000 TCR beta sequences to specific HLA alleles. Most TCR sequences were seen in very few donors, while some public TCRs were found in many individuals. In vitro tests confirmed that three of the cytomegalovirus-associated TCR beta chains recognize cytomegalovirus antigens. Because counts were too low, around 17 rarely observed V segments, including chromosome 9 orphons, were left out of the earlier analysis of about 620 of the donors. Linkage disequilibrium might explain the correlated functional status among segregating V segments, but an unknown experimental factor could not be excluded. According to the authors, the approach could potentially be generalized to other disease states and immunological phenotypes. The sequencing pipeline was judged likely to have produced a cluster of highly shared sequence variants as a technical artifact. Assigning TCR associations to individual alleles was difficult when HLA alleles, especially DR and DQ, strongly co-occurred. In an earlier analysis of approximately 590 of the donors, most TCR beta V segments were observed in productive rearrangements about 90% or about 30% of the time, broadly matching IMGT annotations. In a later analysis, several top co-occurrence clusters were reported to appear linked to parvovirus B19, influenza, CMV and Epstein-Barr virus. In a later analysis, TCR association rates were found to vary across HLA loci, with the most associated TCRs seen for DRB1 alleles and the fewest for HLA-C alleles. Because the 87-base-pair reads could not distinguish some IMGT-functional V segments, including TRBV6-2 and TRBV6-3, those segments were excluded.

The library was generated by the immunoSEQ multiplex PCR assay. The multiplex PCR relied on a mix of 60 forward primers for TCR Vbeta segments and 13 reverse primers for TCR Jbeta segments. A multiplex PCR assay on genomic DNA amplified the CDR3 region of rearranged TCR beta genes. Amplified TCR beta libraries were sequenced as 87-base-pair reads on the Illumina HiSeq System. As for how the authors treated the data: In a later analysis, roughly 80 million unique TCR beta chains were counted across the 500 to 850 repertoires, and roughly 11 million of these chains were shared by at least two donors. Raw reads were error-corrected and collapsed into unique sequences by a nearest-neighbor algorithm in which closely related sequences were merged to remove PCR and sequencing errors. CDR3 sequences were aligned to IMGT reference sequences to assign V, D and J gene segments. Each retained sequence needed at least a six-nucleotide match to both a V gene segment and a J gene segment. Rearrangements were classified as productive when the CDR3 lacked stop codons and remained in frame with V and J, and all other rearrangements were classified as non-productive. CDR3 was defined by IMGT convention, running from the second conserved V-encoded cysteine to the conserved J-encoded phenylalanine. Sequences without an unambiguous match to a single V gene segment were excluded from the earlier analysis of a few hundred of the donors. An earlier analysis of about 590 of the donors classified V segments as functional when productive rearrangements were above 56.7% and as segregating when the standard deviation between donors was above 5%. A statistical classification framework was built to diagnose cytomegalovirus status from the catalog of TCR beta chain sequences. In a later analysis, TCR nucleotide sequences were compared against IMGT/GENE-DB human TR gene sequences so that V and J genes could be assigned. In a later analysis, CDR3 sequences and most-parsimonious VDJ recombination scenarios were assigned using the TCRdist pipeline. In a later analysis, each TCR beta chain was defined by its CDR3 amino acid sequence together with its V-gene family, and reads without a unique V-gene family were excluded. In a later analysis, some 600 highly shared, low-generation-probability nucleotide sequences were removed to address suspected cross-contamination and a sequencing artifact. In a later analysis, a clonal expansion index was calculated for each public chain from normalized within-repertoire ranks of inferred template counts. Generation probabilities in a later analysis came from a VDJ recombination model fitted to out-of-frame rearrangements, and those results were checked against IGoR. In a later analysis, TCR-TCR, TCR-HLA and TCR-CMV co-occurrence was scored with hypergeometric tests, and a repertoire-size bias correction was applied to TCR pairs. To estimate false discovery rates, a later analysis permuted the HLA or CMV assignments 20 times. A later analysis grouped co-occurring TCRs with DBSCAN, adding TCRdist sequence similarity when clustering within HLA-allele-positive subsets. Co-occurrence clustering excluded repertoires with fewer than 30,000 or more than 120,000 public chains, plus five with anomalous nucleotide sharing. Sourced from immuneACCESS, this table was stored by TCRdb with only in-frame sequences that have V and J called. A share of the clones is absent; for the studies checked, an unresolved V gene accounts for under half, and the remainder has no known explanation. For V, J and clone size, that table is used; D and trimming come from the DNA. For this sample there are about 150,000 clones; around 80% appear just once. Roughly 4% of the sample rests with the top ten.

The chain uses TRBV10-3 and TRBJ2-2, and 7 junction bases match TRBD1. The specimen was PBMCs. This receptor was identified in a middle-aged woman in good health and CMV-seronegative. The nucleotides are TGTGCCATCAGTGGCCGAACAGGGGACACCGGGGAGCTGTTTTTT. The encoded protein is CAISGRTGDTGELFF.